The 20 T cell receptor beta chains below come from one sample, sequenced in a study of CD8 T cells in Susac syndrome. It was with random hexamers that 0.5 to 1 ug RNA was reverse transcribed. TCRdb re-derived calls from the immunoSEQ multiplex PCR reads in MiXCR, one entry per CDR3 protein. Of 73,000 or so distinct CDR3 sequences in the sample, about 95% were seen once. Sequences were obtained from CD8+ T cells from PBMCs. The receptors derive from a human donor with multiple sclerosis.

The CDR3 coding sequence is TGTGCCAGCAGTTACTCCCGGGACGCAGATGGCTACACCTTC. Translated, it gives CASSYSRDADGYTF. The chain joins TRBV6-2 or TRBV6-3 to TRBJ1-2, with a weak D call TRBD1 (5 bases). Germline values: CDR1 MNHEY, CDR2 SVGEGT. V gave up 0 bases and J gave up 6 bases, with 11 bases separating them. This CDR3 comprises 14 residues.

This clonotype was seen just once. The chain combines TRBV29-1 with TRBJ2-1; 13 nucleotides align to TRBD2. The CDR3 runs to 16 residues. The V segment lost 2 bases and the J segment 5 bases; nucleotides outside the gene matches: 6. Germline CDR1 is SQVTM and CDR2 is ANQGSEA. CDR3 sequence reads: CSVELRLAGGDNEQFF. CDR3 DNA: TGCAGCGTTGAACTTCGACTAGCGGGGGGAGACAATGAGCAGTTCTTC.

V and J are TRBV7-8 and TRBJ2-1; 10 nucleotides line up with TRBD2. CDR3 size: 15 residues. Germline V lookup: CDR1 SGHVS, CDR2 FQNEAQ. J gave up 8 bases and V 2 bases, and 6 bases lay outside the gene matches. The chain's CDR3 is CASSLPSGSLDEQFF. DNA of the CDR3: TGTGCCAGCAGCTTACCTAGCGGGAGTTTGGATGAGCAGTTCTTC.

The chain combines TRBV4-3 with TRBJ2-5; 9 positions agree with TRBD2. V shed 1 base and J 2 bases; nucleotides not matched to a gene: 5. The CDR3 has 16 amino acids. Per the germline V gene, CDR1 is LGHNA and CDR2 is YSLEER. The CDR3 loop reads CASSQGLAEMQETQYF. The CDR3 DNA follows: TGCGCCAGCAGCCAAGGACTAGCGGAAATGCAAGAGACCCAGTACTTC.

The V and J genes are TRBV5-1 and TRBJ1-1; D gene ambiguous. This CDR3 is built from 14 residues. CDR1 and CDR2 (germline): SGHRS, YFSETQ. Trimming removed 4 bases at V and 5 bases at J, with 15 bases between. In DNA, the CDR3 is TGCGCCAGCAGCCTGGGCCGAACCAATACTGAAGCTTTCTTT. This encodes CASSLGRTNTEAFF.

The gene calls are TRBV4-1 and TRBJ2-7, with a tentative D call TRBD1 (5 bases). This CDR3 is built from 15 residues. The V end was cut by 5 bases, the J end by 5 bases, with 19 bases between. CDR1 MGHRA and CDR2 YSYEKL come from the germline V gene. The CDR3 loop is CASSLLTKTANEQYF. DNA for the CDR3: TGCGCCAGCAGCTTACTAACCAAGACAGCCAACGAGCAGTACTTC.

The rearrangement links TRBV9 to TRBJ1-5; 7 bases line up with TRBD1. The V gene end was trimmed by 3 bases and the J gene end by 0 bases; junction bases not matched to a gene: 3. The CDR3 is 15 amino acids. The germline CDR1 and CDR2 sequences are SGDLS and YYNGEE. The chain's CDR3 is CASSEGQTSNQPQHF. In DNA form, the CDR3 reads TGTGCCAGCAGCGAGGGACAGACTAGCAATCAGCCCCAGCATTTT.

This clonotype was found once. The gene calls are TRBV4-1 and TRBJ1-2; 7 bases align to TRBD1. Germline V gene data show CDR1 as MGHRA and CDR2 as YSYEKL. After removal of 4 bases from V and 4 bases from J, the junction contained 9 bases not matched to a gene. This CDR3 has 15 amino acids. This chain's CDR3 is CASSLSRDSSYGYTF. As DNA, the CDR3 is TGCGCCAGCAGCCTTAGCCGGGACAGCTCCTATGGCTACACCTTC.

This chain links TRBV6-2 or TRBV6-3 with TRBJ2-3; TRBD2 might be the D (6 bases). The germline V gene has CDR1 MNHEY and CDR2 SVGEGT. V was clipped by 6 bases and J by 2 bases, with 12 bases between them. The CDR3 contains 14 residues. DNA for the CDR3: TGTGCCAGCAGCCCGGAGGGGTCCACAGATACGCAGTATTTT. Translation: CASSPEGSTDTQYF.

This clonotype was detected once. CDR3 nucleotides: TGTGCCAGCAGTCCCGGGACAGGGGAAAACACCGGGGAGCTGTTTTTT. Translated: CASSPGTGENTGELFF. The chain links TRBV12-3 or TRBV12-4 to TRBJ2-2, with 10 bases fitting TRBD1. V lost 5 bases to trimming and J lost 2 bases; unmatched junction nucleotides: 5. This CDR3 has 16 amino acids.

The chain's CDR3 is CASSPVNEGQGQETQYF. The DNA for the CDR3 is TGCGCCAGCAGCCCCGTGAACGAGGGGCAAGGTCAGGAGACCCAGTACTTC. The V and J genes are TRBV4-1 and TRBJ2-5; D may match TRBD1 or TRBD2 (5 bases each). The CDR3 extends over 17 amino acids. The V end was cut by 4 bases, the J end by 5 bases, with 23 bases between. CDR1 and CDR2 from the germline V gene are MGHRA and YSYEKL.

This chain connects TRBV19 to TRBJ1-1; no reliable D call. The V end was cut by 3 bases, the J end by 4 bases, with 9 bases between. The germline CDR1 and CDR2 sequences are LNHDA and SQIVND (reference sequence). The CDR3 consists of 13 residues. This chain's CDR3 is CASSIPSGTEAFF. CDR3 DNA: TGTGCCAGTAGTATTCCCAGCGGCACTGAAGCTTTCTTT.

The chain couples TRBV12-5 to TRBJ1-2; no clear D gene. The CDR3 totals 11 residues. Germline loops: CDR1 LGHNT, CDR2 FRNRAP. The germline V and J ends were trimmed by 6 bases and 0 bases, with 2 bases remaining between them. The CDR3 is CASGANYGYTF. The CDR3 bases are TGTGCTAGTGGGGCTAACTATGGCTACACCTTC.

The chain carries TRBV28 and TRBJ2-4; 10 bases fit TRBD2. The CDR3 consists of 16 residues. Per germline, CDR1 MDHEN and CDR2 SYDVKM. J gave up 6 bases and V 7 bases, and 12 bases lay outside the gene matches. CDR3 coding DNA: TGTGCCAGCAACAATTATGGGACTAGCGCGAGAAACATTCAGTACTTC. Its translation: CASNNYGTSARNIQYF.

The V and J genes are TRBV5-1 and TRBJ2-7; D unclear. Germline loops: CDR1 SGHRS, CDR2 YFSETQ. This CDR3 is built from 18 residues. Trimming removed 2 bases at V and 1 base at J, with 22 bases between. The DNA of the CDR3 is TGCGCCAGCAGCTTCGATCCCCCGGGCCCCACGACTTCCTACGAGCAGTACTTC. Its translation: CASSFDPPGPTTSYEQYF.

V and J are TRBV12-5 and TRBJ2-7; D gene unclear. Germline CDR1 LGHNT, CDR2 FRNRAP. CDR3 size: 12 residues. The V end was cut by 2 bases, the J end by 4 bases, with 6 bases between. The CDR3 DNA follows: TGTGCTAGTGGTTTGCCGAAGTACGAGCAGTACTTC. It specifies CASGLPKYEQYF.

This rearrangement joins TRBV19 to TRBJ2-7; D gene unclear. The germline V and J ends were trimmed by 5 bases and 5 bases, with 13 bases remaining between them. Germline V CDR1 and CDR2: LNHDA, SQIVND (reference sequence). This CDR3 has 13 residues. The CDR3 nucleotides read TGTGCCAGTAGTCCCGGCGTAGTAAACGAGCAGTACTTC. This sequence encodes CASSPGVVNEQYF.

V gene TRBV9 combines with J gene TRBJ2-7; a possible D gene is TRBD1 (5 bases). The CDR3 has 16 amino acids. Looked up from germline, CDR1 is SGDLS and CDR2 is YYNGEE. Trimming pared 4 bases from V and 1 base from J, leaving 18 bases between. The CDR3 reads CASSPVGHLDSYEQYF. For the CDR3, the DNA is TGTGCCAGCAGCCCGGTTGGACACCTCGATTCCTACGAGCAGTACTTC.

The chain links TRBV12-3 or TRBV12-4 to TRBJ1-2; the D is unclear. V was pared by 1 base and J by 8 bases, with 11 bases between. The CDR3 is 13 residues long. The CDR3 protein is CASSLGGAGGYTF. The CDR3 DNA sequence: TGTGCCAGCAGTTTAGGTGGCGCGGGAGGCTACACCTTC.

The chain recombines TRBV27 with TRBJ1-2; 7 bases agree with TRBD1. The trim removed 7 bases at V and 0 bases at J, leaving 8 bases unmatched. Looked up from germline, CDR1 is MNHEY and CDR2 is SMNVEV (reference sequence). The CDR3 has 15 amino acids. CDR3: CASTATGTANYGYTF. The CDR3 DNA is TGTGCCAGCACCGCTACCGGGACAGCTAACTATGGCTACACCTTC.